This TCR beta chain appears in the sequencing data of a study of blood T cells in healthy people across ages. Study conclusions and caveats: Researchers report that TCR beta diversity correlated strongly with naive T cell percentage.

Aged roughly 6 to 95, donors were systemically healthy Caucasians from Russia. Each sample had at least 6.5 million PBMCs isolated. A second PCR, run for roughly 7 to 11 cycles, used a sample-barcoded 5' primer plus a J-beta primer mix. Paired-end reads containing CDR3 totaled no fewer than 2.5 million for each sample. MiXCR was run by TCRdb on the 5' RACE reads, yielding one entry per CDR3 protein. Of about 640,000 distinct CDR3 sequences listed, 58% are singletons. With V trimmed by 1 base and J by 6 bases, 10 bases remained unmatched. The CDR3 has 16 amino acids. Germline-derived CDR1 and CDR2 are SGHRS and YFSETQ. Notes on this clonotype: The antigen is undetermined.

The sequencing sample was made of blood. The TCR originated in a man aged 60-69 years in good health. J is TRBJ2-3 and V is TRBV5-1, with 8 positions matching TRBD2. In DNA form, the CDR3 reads TGCGCCAGCAGCTTGCGGGGGGGCCCTTCCAGCGATACGCAGTATTTT. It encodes CASSLRGGPSSDTQYF.